Listed here are 19 T cell receptor beta chains from one sample, sequenced in a study of cytomegalovirus exposure and HLA in healthy donors. The primer mix had 60 Vbeta and 13 Jbeta primers. The protocol was immunoSEQ multiplex PCR, while the TCRdb copy is restricted to in-frame clones and leaves out a portion. This sample has roughly 180,000 clones, with less than 90% found just once. The specimen was PBMCs. The receptors were gathered from a boy between 10 and 17 years old in good health and CMV-seronegative.

The table lists this clone with a count of one. This chain uses TRBV5-6 with TRBJ2-5, with 8 positions matching TRBD2. The CDR3 has 17 residues. V shed 0 bases and J 2 bases; nucleotides not matched to a gene: 9. CDR1 SGHDT and CDR2 YYEEEE come from the germline V gene. CDR3 in amino acids: CASSLDLLAGEQETQYF. The CDR3 DNA reads as TGTGCCAGCAGCTTGGACCTCCTAGCGGGCGAGCAAGAGACCCAGTACTTC.

V is TRBV5-1 and J is TRBJ2-1, with 8 bases fitting TRBD2. The germline V gene encodes CDR1 SGHRS and CDR2 YFSETQ. V trimming: 2 bases; J trimming: 6 bases; junction bases outside the gene matches: 13. There are 17 residues in the CDR3. CDR3 nucleotide sequence: TGCGCCAGCAGCTTCTCCGGCGGGACTAGAGCCGGCAATGAGCAGTTCTTC. Translating gives CASSFSGGTRAGNEQFF.

This clone showed up just once. The CDR3 protein is CASSYDRGRRYGYTF. For the CDR3, the DNA is TGTGCCAGCAGTTACGACAGGGGGCGACGATATGGCTACACCTTC. The V gene is TRBV6-5, the J gene TRBJ1-2, with 10 bases that match TRBD1. The germline V gene has CDR1 MNHEY and CDR2 SVGAGI. The V and J ends lost 2 bases and 5 bases, in that order; junction bases with no gene match: 5. This CDR3 has 15 residues.

The gene calls are TRBV27 and TRBJ1-2; D unclear. V lost 2 bases to trimming and J lost 3 bases, with 13 bases between them. CDR3 size: 15 residues. Germline V lookup: CDR1 MNHEY, CDR2 SMNVEV (reference sequence). CDR3 bases: TGTGCCAGCAGTTTAGGAGCAGACCAATACTATGGCTACACCTTC. It encodes CASSLGADQYYGYTF.

The V gene is TRBV15, the J gene TRBJ2-2; no firm D call. From germline, CDR1 is LNHNV and CDR2 YYDKDF (reference sequence). Trimming stripped 6 bases from V and 3 bases from J, with 8 bases between. The length of the CDR3 is 13 residues. DNA for the CDR3: TGTGCCACCAGGTCCAGGTACACCGGGGAGCTGTTTTTT. Its translation is CATRSRYTGELFF.

This sequence joins TRBV6-6 and TRBJ2-2; 7 bases align to TRBD2. CDR1 is MNHNY and CDR2 is SVGAGI in the germline V gene (reference sequence). With V trimmed by 6 bases and J by 2 bases, 9 bases remained unmatched. The CDR3 extends over 16 amino acids. CDR3 DNA: TGTGCCAGCAGCCAAACTAGCGCGAGAAACACCGGGGAGCTGTTTTTT. Protein sequence: CASSQTSARNTGELFF.

This clone was observed a few times. The chain combines TRBV2 with TRBJ1-3; D is uncertain. The germline V gene has CDR1 SNHLY and CDR2 FYNNEI. The CDR3 spans 13 residues. Between the trimmed V and J ends, which lost 3 bases and 3 bases, there was a span of 6 bases. The CDR3 DNA follows: TGTGCCAGCAGTGATACAAATGGAAACACCATATATTTT. This translates into CASSDTNGNTIYF. Full variable domain (rest looked up from reference TRBV2 and TRBJ1-3): EPEVTQTPSHQVTQMGQEVILRCVPISNHLYFYWYRQILGQKVEFLVSFYNNEISEKSEIFDDQFSVERPDGSNFTLKIRSTKLEDSAMYFCASSDTNGNTIYFGEGSWLTVV.

This clone was seen a single time. This chain links TRBV5-6 with TRBJ1-4; TRBD1 aligns across 7 bases. The CDR3 totals 13 residues. V dropped 4 bases and J dropped 8; count of bases not matched to a gene: 5. Germline V lookup: CDR1 SGHDT, CDR2 YYEEEE. The chain's CDR3 is CASSPTGLEKLFF. As DNA, the CDR3 is TGTGCCAGCAGCCCGACAGGGTTGGAAAAACTGTTTTTT. Full variable domain (missing parts from reference TRBV5-6 and TRBJ1-4): DAGVTQSPTHLIKTRGQQVTLRCSPKSGHDTVSWYQQALGQGPQFIFQYYEEEERQRGNFPDRFSGHQFPNYSSELNVNALLLGDSALYLCASSPTGLEKLFFGSGTQLSVL.

The chain carries TRBV7-2 and TRBJ2-7; 7 bases agree with TRBD1. Trimming removed 4 bases from V and 0 bases from J; junction bases left unmatched: 3. Germline V lookup: CDR1 SGHTA, CDR2 FQGNSA. The CDR3 is 14 amino acids. CDR3 in amino acids: CASSSGTVSYEQYF. CDR3 nucleotides: TGTGCCAGCAGCTCTGGGACAGTCTCCTACGAGCAGTACTTC.

The chain uses TRBV7-2 and TRBJ2-2, with 7 positions matching TRBD2. Trimming at V came to 3 bases and at J to 5 bases, leaving 9 bases not matched to a gene. The V gene's germline CDR1 is SGHTA and CDR2 FQGNSA. The CDR3 spans 16 residues. The CDR3 sequence: CASSLDASGSTGELFF. Written as DNA, the CDR3 is TGTGCCAGCAGCTTGGATGCTAGCGGCTCTACCGGGGAGCTGTTTTTT.

A note on this clone: At the DNA level, this CDR3 is encoded by other sequences in the same sample as well. The rearrangement joins TRBV5-1 to TRBJ2-2, with unresolved D. This CDR3 comprises 15 residues. From germline, CDR1 is SGHRS and CDR2 YFSETQ. The germline V and J ends were trimmed by 0 bases and 2 bases, with 8 bases remaining between them. CDR3 sequence reads: CASSLARQNTGELFF. The CDR3 DNA is TGCGCCAGCAGCTTGGCCCGACAAAACACCGGGGAGCTGTTTTTT.

The CDR3 protein is CASSPNVAGGNSEQFF. DNA for the CDR3: TGTGCCAGCAGCCCAAACGTAGCGGGAGGGAATAGTGAGCAGTTCTTC. V and J are TRBV7-3 and TRBJ2-1; 11 bases match TRBD2. CDR1 SGHTA and CDR2 FQGTGA come from the germline V gene. The CDR3 loop spans 16 amino acids. V lost 5 bases and J lost 9; bases outside the gene matches: 12.

This clone was found once. The chain uses TRBV19 and TRBJ2-5; 9 bases fit TRBD1. Germline V gives CDR1 LNHDA, CDR2 SQIVND (reference sequence). The CDR3 is 14 amino acids. The ends lost 8 bases at V and 5 bases at J; junction bases unmatched: 9. In nucleotides, the CDR3 is TGTGCCAGTGGCCCGGGACAGGGATTGGAGACCCAGTACTTC. The encoded protein is CASGPGQGLETQYF.

This chain uses TRBV6-1 with TRBJ2-5; TRBD1 agrees at 7 bases. The germline gives CDR1 MNHNS, CDR2 SASEGT. The CDR3 sequence is 13 residues long. V lost 3 bases, J lost 7 bases, and 5 bases stayed unmatched. CDR3 DNA: TGTGCCAGCAGTGACCAGGGGGAAGGGACCCAGTACTTC. Translation gives CASSDQGEGTQYF.

This clone was seen a few times. CDR3 protein: CASSFDRGLYTF. CDR3 coding DNA: TGTGCCAGCAGCTTTGACAGGGGATTATACACCTTC. The rearrangement uses TRBV5-6 and TRBJ1-2; 8 nucleotides align to TRBD1. The CDR3 runs to 12 residues. The germline V gene encodes CDR1 SGHDT and CDR2 YYEEEE. The V gene end was trimmed by 2 bases and the J gene end by 11 bases; junction bases not matched to a gene: 5. Drawing the rest from reference TRBV5-6 and TRBJ1-2, the complete variable domain is DAGVTQSPTHLIKTRGQQVTLRCSPKSGHDTVSWYQQALGQGPQFIFQYYEEEERQRGNFPDRFSGHQFPNYSSELNVNALLLGDSALYLCASSFDRGLYTFGSGTRLTVV.

The chain employs TRBV2 and TRBJ1-2, with 7 positions matching TRBD1. CDR1 is SNHLY and CDR2 is FYNNEI in the germline V gene. J gave up 2 bases and V 10 bases, and 16 bases lay outside the gene matches. The CDR3 runs to 16 residues. As DNA, the CDR3 is TGTGCCACACCGTCGGGGGCAGGGGGTAGCAACTATGGCTACACCTTC. It codes for CATPSGAGGSNYGYTF.

V is TRBV13 and J is TRBJ2-1, with D possibly being TRBD2 (6 bases). Trimming stripped 1 base from V and 8 bases from J, with 12 bases between. Germline-derived CDR1 and CDR2 are PRHDT and FYEKMQ (reference sequence). The CDR3 consists of 14 residues. CDR3 protein: CASSLEEGNYEQFF. CDR3 DNA sequence: TGTGCCAGCAGCTTAGAGGAGGGGAATTATGAGCAGTTCTTC. The full variable domain, with the rest looked up from reference TRBV13 and TRBJ2-1, is AAGVIQSPRHLIKEKRETATLKCYPIPRHDTVYWYQQGPGQDPQFLISFYEKMQSDKGSIPDRFSAQQFSDYHSELNMSSLELGDSALYFCASSLEEGNYEQFFGPGTRLTVL.

This clone was seen a handful of times. The gene calls are TRBV20-1 and TRBJ1-1; D gene unclear. Deletions cut 5 bases from V and 6 bases from J, with 10 bases between. CDR1 and CDR2 from the germline V gene are DFQATT and SNEGSKA (reference sequence). The CDR3 sequence is 11 residues long. CDR3 region: CSALPFAEAFF. DNA for the CDR3: TGCAGTGCTCTTCCGTTTGCTGAAGCTTTCTTT.

The V and J genes are TRBV1 and TRBJ1-5; the table's D call, TRBD1, has no DNA check behind it. TRBV1 is reported as a pseudogene. This CDR3 contains 16 residues. CDR3 DNA sequence: TGCACCAGCAGGCCGGACATGACCTTTAGCAATCAGCCCCAGCATTTT. This sequence encodes CTSRPDMTFSNQPQHF.